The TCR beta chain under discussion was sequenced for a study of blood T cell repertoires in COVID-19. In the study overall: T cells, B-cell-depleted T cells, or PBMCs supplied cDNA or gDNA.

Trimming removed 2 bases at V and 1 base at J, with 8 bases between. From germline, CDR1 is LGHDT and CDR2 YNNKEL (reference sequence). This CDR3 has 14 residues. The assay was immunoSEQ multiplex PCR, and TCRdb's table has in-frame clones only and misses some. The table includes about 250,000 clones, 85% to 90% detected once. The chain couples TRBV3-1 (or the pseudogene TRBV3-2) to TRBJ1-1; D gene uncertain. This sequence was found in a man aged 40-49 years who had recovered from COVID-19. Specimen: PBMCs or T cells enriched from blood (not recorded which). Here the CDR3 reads CASSQSATNTEAFF. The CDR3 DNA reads TGTGCCAGCAGCCAATCAGCGACGAACACTGAAGCTTTCTTT.